This entry lists 31 T cell receptor beta chains sequenced from one sample in a study of T cells after yellow fever vaccination (dated by TCRdb to about 2019). Libraries came from 5' RACE. Reads for this sample came from an Illumina NovaSeq 6000. In-frame beta chains were kept once TCRdb had trimmed the public reads at Q25 with fastp and called clones with MiXCR. Rows with a matching CDR3 protein are joined into one entry that keeps the most common DNA and genes. This sample comprises some 340,000 distinct CDR3 sequences, approximately 11% of them detected only once. The ten most abundant clones make up about 3% of the sample. The intended sense of this specimen's treatment or condition label: live attenuated yellow fever vaccine strain. The sample consisted of CD4+ T cells sorted from PBMCs, taken 45 days after the yellow fever booster vaccination. Receptors were obtained from a man younger than 35 who received the YFV17D yellow fever vaccine.

In this sample, this clonotype turned up many times. The rearrangement links TRBV5-1 to TRBJ1-1, with D maybe TRBD1 (6 bases). V lost 2 bases and J 3 bases, leaving 11 bases between the germline ends. From germline, CDR1 is SGHRS and CDR2 YFSETQ. This CDR3 is 14 amino acids long. The CDR3 DNA is TGCGCCAGCAGCTTTCAGGGGTCCGACACTGAAGCTTTCTTT. Protein product: CASSFQGSDTEAFF.

The chain's CDR3 is CASSLPAGKNIQYF. CDR3 DNA: TGCGCCAGCAGCCTCCCGGCAGGGAAAAACATTCAGTACTTC. This chain uses TRBV4-1 with TRBJ2-4, with D possibly being TRBD1 (5 bases). CDR1 is MGHRA and CDR2 is YSYEKL in the germline V gene. Trimming stripped 4 bases from V and 4 bases from J, with 11 bases between. This CDR3 contains 14 residues.

This clonotype was seen more than once but under ten times. This chain uses TRBV2 with TRBJ2-2; maybe TRBD2 (5 bases). The CDR3 contains 17 residues. The germline V and J ends were trimmed by 10 bases and 4 bases, with 25 bases remaining between them. Germline CDR1 and CDR2: SNHLY and FYNNEI. The CDR3 region is CAIESGAVKVGTGELFF. The CDR3 nucleotides read TGTGCCATCGAGAGCGGCGCCGTTAAGGTTGGCACCGGGGAGCTGTTTTTT.

This clonotype was observed at least ten times. The V gene is TRBV11-2, the J gene TRBJ1-1; D remains ambiguous. V shed 5 bases and J shed 2 bases, with 18 bases lying between them. The CDR3 sequence is 16 residues long. Germline V lookup: CDR1 SGHAT, CDR2 FQNNGV. CDR3 coding DNA: TGTGCCAGCAGCCTCGTCGGAGCAGATCCAAACACTGAAGCTTTCTTT. Protein: CASSLVGADPNTEAFF.

This clonotype was seen only a few times. The rearrangement links TRBV5-1 to TRBJ2-3, with TRBD2 matching over 11 bases. Losses at the gene ends were 2 bases for V and 0 bases for J; bases not matched to a gene: 2. The CDR3 extends over 16 amino acids. The V gene's germline CDR1 is SGHRS and CDR2 YFSETQ. Here the CDR3 DNA reads TGCGCCAGCAGCTTTCTAGCGGGGGGAAGCACAGATACGCAGTATTTT. This encodes CASSFLAGGSTDTQYF.

The chain links TRBV14 to TRBJ2-3; no clear D gene. Germline CDR1 reads SGHDN; CDR2 reads FVKESK. V was pared by 4 bases and J by 6 bases, with 8 bases between. This CDR3 comprises 12 residues. In nucleotides, the CDR3 is TGTGCCAGCAGCCCCCGGTTCGATACGCAGTATTTT. It specifies CASSPRFDTQYF.

The CDR3 loop reads CASSQLWGGATEAFF. Here the CDR3 DNA reads TGCGCCAGCAGCCAACTCTGGGGGGGGGCCACTGAAGCTTTCTTT. The chain links TRBV4-3 to TRBJ1-1, with D possibly matching TRBD1 (6 bases). The CDR3 totals 15 residues. The germline gives CDR1 LGHNA, CDR2 YSLEER. V lost 2 bases and J 4 bases, leaving 14 bases between the germline ends.

There are many counts of this clonotype. The chain uses TRBV7-3 and TRBJ2-3, with 9 bases fitting TRBD1. V lost 2 bases and J lost 3; bases outside the gene matches: 6. This CDR3 is 16 amino acids long. Germline CDR1 and CDR2: SGHTA and FQGTGA. CDR3 coding DNA: TGTGCCAGCAGCTTACTGGGACAGGGAATTACAGATACGCAGTATTTT. Amino acid sequence: CASSLLGQGITDTQYF.

The chain carries TRBV6-5 and TRBJ2-3, with 7 nucleotides matching TRBD1. Germline V gene lookup returns CDR1 MNHEY and CDR2 SVGAGI. V lost 0 bases and J lost 4; bases outside the gene matches: 7. The CDR3 runs 16 residues. The CDR3 here is CASSYSWTGISDTQYF. DNA for the CDR3: TGTGCCAGCAGTTACTCTTGGACAGGCATTTCAGATACGCAGTATTTT.

This clonotype has a handful of counts. This chain links TRBV3-1 with TRBJ2-2; possibly TRBD1 for D (5 bases). Trimming cost V 4 bases and J 6 bases, with 12 bases left between them. Germline loops: CDR1 LGHDT, CDR2 YNNKEL (reference sequence). CDR3 length equals 14 residues. CDR3 sequence (DNA): TGTGCCAGCAGCCTTGACAGTCCAGCCGGGGAGCTGTTTTTT. This sequence encodes CASSLDSPAGELFF.

J is TRBJ2-4 and V is TRBV6-1; D gene ambiguous. Between the trimmed V and J ends, which lost 6 bases and 7 bases, there was a span of 10 bases. From germline, CDR1 is MNHNS and CDR2 SASEGT. This CDR3 contains 12 residues. The CDR3 DNA is TGTGCCAGCAGCGTTGACCCTAACATTCAGTACTTC. Encoded protein: CASSVDPNIQYF.

This sequence joins TRBV4-2 and TRBJ2-5; 14 positions agree with TRBD2. CDR3 size: 15 residues. V shed 3 bases and J 4 bases; nucleotides not matched to a gene: 1. CDR1 is LGHNA and CDR2 is YNFKEQ in the germline V gene. In DNA, the CDR3 is TGTGCCAGCAGCCAGGGGACTAGCGGGGGAGAGACCCAGTACTTC. It yields the protein CASSQGTSGGETQYF.

Here the CDR3 DNA reads TGTGCCAGCAGCTTCCGTATTACACCGAAAGGGGCAGATACGCAGTATTTT. It yields the protein CASSFRITPKGADTQYF. The rearrangement links TRBV7-3 to TRBJ2-3; D might be TRBD1 (5 bases). The CDR3 sequence is 17 residues long. Germline CDR1 SGHTA, CDR2 FQGTGA. V was shortened by 3 bases and J by 4 bases, with 20 bases between the two germline ends.

This clonotype occurred a few times. The V and J genes are TRBV4-3 and TRBJ2-1; weak D call: TRBD2 (7 bases). CDR1 and CDR2 from the germline V gene are LGHNA and YSLEER. V was shortened by 1 base and J by 3 bases, with 22 bases between the two germline ends. The CDR3 spans 19 residues. CDR3 amino acids: CASSQALLGGHSVYNEQFF. CDR3 coding DNA: TGCGCCAGCAGCCAAGCGCTACTGGGGGGGCATAGTGTCTACAATGAGCAGTTCTTC.

The CDR3 DNA reads as TGTGCCAGTACCATCACTAGCGGGGGGGCCTTTGAGCAGTTCTTC. This encodes CASTITSGGAFEQFF. This chain joins TRBV19 and TRBJ2-1, with 13 bases identical to TRBD2. The CDR3 runs to 15 residues. V shed 7 bases, J shed 9 bases, and the junction held 9 bases outside the gene matches. In germline, CDR1 is LNHDA, CDR2 SQIVND (reference sequence).

The V gene is TRBV4-1, the J gene TRBJ1-2; D is undetermined. Deletions cut 1 base from V and 7 bases from J, with 16 bases between. The CDR3 runs to 15 residues. Germline-derived CDR1 and CDR2 are MGHRA and YSYEKL. The CDR3 nucleotides are TGCGCCAGCAGCCAAGCGGGGATTATGTGGGGTGGCTACACCTTC. This translates into CASSQAGIMWGGYTF.

The gene calls are TRBV28 and TRBJ1-5; D is unclear. Germline CDR1 reads MDHEN; CDR2 reads SYDVKM. Trimming cost V 3 bases and J 12 bases, with 15 bases left between them. The CDR3 runs to 13 residues. The CDR3 DNA reads as TGTGCCAGCAGTTTTAGGGCTTTGCCGGTCCAGCATTTT. It codes for CASSFRALPVQHF.

The sample holds one count of this clonotype. The chain uses TRBV11-1 and TRBJ2-3; D remains ambiguous. This CDR3 has 13 residues. Germline V gene data show CDR1 as SGHAT and CDR2 as FQDESV (reference sequence). Trimming pared 5 bases from V and 4 bases from J, leaving 10 bases between. Here the CDR3 reads CASSAGASDTQYF. The CDR3 bases are TGTGCCAGCAGCGCCGGAGCTTCAGATACGCAGTATTTT.

Ten or more counts support this clonotype. The chain has TRBV18 and TRBJ2-7; D gene uncertain. CDR1 is KGHSH, CDR2 LQKENI, per germline. CDR3 length: 13 amino acids. V gave up 3 bases and J gave up 0 bases, with 6 bases separating them. The CDR3, as DNA: TGTGCCAGCTCACCTTGGAACTCCTACGAGCAGTACTTC. Encoded protein: CASSPWNSYEQYF.

This clonotype was seen a handful of times. This chain links TRBV7-3 with TRBJ2-3, with 8 bases matching TRBD2. The V gene's germline CDR1 is SGHTA and CDR2 FQGTGA. This CDR3 comprises 17 residues. After removal of 5 bases from V and 1 base from J, the junction contained 11 bases not matched to a gene. CDR3 amino acids: CASSPHSGDRRTDTQYF. For the CDR3, the DNA is TGTGCCAGCAGCCCCCATAGCGGGGACCGACGCACAGATACGCAGTATTTT.

This clonotype was observed a few times. The V gene is TRBV6-5, the J gene TRBJ2-7; D is unresolved. The CDR3 contains 12 residues. Germline V CDR1 and CDR2: MNHEY, SVGAGI. V was pared by 6 bases and J by 6 bases, with 12 bases between. CDR3 amino acids: CASSYTNGEQYF. The CDR3 DNA reads TGTGCCAGCAGCTACACTAACGGCGAGCAGTACTTC.

In DNA, the CDR3 is TGTGCCAGCAGAGTCTACGGCAGGGGGAGCTCCTACAATGAGCAGTTCTTC. It is translated as CASRVYGRGSSYNEQFF. The rearrangement joins TRBV11-2 to TRBJ2-1; 7 positions match TRBD1. V lost 6 bases, J lost 0 bases, and 11 bases stayed unmatched. From germline, CDR1 is SGHAT and CDR2 FQNNGV. The CDR3 sequence is 17 residues long. Filled out from reference TRBV11-2 and TRBJ2-1, the complete variable domain reads EAGVAQSPRYKIIEKRQSVAFWCNPISGHATLYWYQQILGQGPKLLIQFQNNGVVDDSQLPKDRFSAERLKGVDSTLKIQPAKLEDSAVYLCASRVYGRGSSYNEQFFGPGTRLTVL.

The chain recombines TRBV29-1 with TRBJ1-2; no clear D. The CDR3 contains 16 residues. V lost 0 bases to trimming and J lost 5 bases, with 19 bases between them. The germline gives CDR1 SQVTM, CDR2 ANQGSEA. CDR3 bases: TGCAGCGTTGAAGATCACGAAATGGGGAGGAGGTATGGCTACACCTTC. Translated: CSVEDHEMGRRYGYTF.

This clonotype was counted a few times. The V and J genes are TRBV5-1 and TRBJ1-2; a possible D gene is TRBD1 (6 bases). CDR1 SGHRS and CDR2 YFSETQ come from the germline V gene. The CDR3 runs to 16 residues. The V gene lost 1 base and the J gene lost 5 bases, with 18 bases spanning the gap. The DNA for the CDR3 is TGCGCCAGCAGCTTGTCGAGGTCCGGACAGACATATGGCTACACCTTC. Translated, it gives CASSLSRSGQTYGYTF.

This clonotype was observed a handful of times. This chain joins TRBV20-1 and TRBJ1-5, with 7 bases fitting TRBD1. The CDR3 is 17 residues long. Germline V gene lookup returns CDR1 DFQATT and CDR2 SNEGSKA (reference sequence). V lost 2 bases and J lost 2; bases outside the gene matches: 12. In DNA, the CDR3 is TGCAGTGCTAGAAGGGCAGGGGGATGGTGGGGCAATCAGCCCCAGCATTTT. Translation gives CSARRAGGWWGNQPQHF.

In its sample, this clonotype was seen many times. The chain has TRBV5-1 and TRBJ2-5; 8 bases fit TRBD1. Losses at the gene ends were 4 bases for V and 1 base for J; bases not matched to a gene: 3. The CDR3 extends over 14 amino acids. Germline-derived CDR1 and CDR2 are SGHRS and YFSETQ. The CDR3 spells CASSPGQGQETQYF. In nucleotides, the CDR3 is TGCGCCAGCAGCCCTGGACAGGGCCAAGAGACCCAGTACTTC. The whole variable domain, filled in from reference TRBV5-1 and TRBJ2-5, reads KAGVTQTPRYLIKTRGQQVTLSCSPISGHRSVSWYQQTPGQGLQFLFEYFSETQRNKGNFPGRFSGRQFSNSRSEMNVSTLELGDSALYLCASSPGQGQETQYFGPGTRLLVL.

This clonotype was seen only a few times. The chain carries TRBV4-2 and TRBJ2-3; tentatively, D is TRBD1 or TRBD2 (5 bases each). This CDR3 is built from 14 residues. Germline CDR1 reads LGHNA; CDR2 reads YNFKEQ. V was trimmed by 3 bases and J by 4 bases, leaving 11 bases between them. The CDR3 sequence: CASSQGTSADTQYF. The CDR3 bases are TGTGCCAGCAGCCAGGGGACGAGCGCAGATACGCAGTATTTT.

This clonotype was counted only a few times. The chain has TRBV7-2 and TRBJ2-7; D call uncertain. Germline lookup yields CDR1 SGHTA and CDR2 FQGNSA. Between the trimmed V and J ends, which lost 4 bases and 0 bases, there was a span of 13 bases. CDR3 size: 15 residues. The CDR3 loop reads CASSSQETLSYEQYF. The CDR3 nucleotides are TGTGCCAGCAGCTCCCAGGAGACCCTCTCCTACGAGCAGTACTTC.

This clonotype was seen ten or more times. This chain uses TRBV15 with TRBJ1-1, with a tentative D call TRBD1 (5 bases). Trimming pared 0 bases from V and 8 bases from J, leaving 7 bases between. The CDR3 extends over 12 amino acids. In germline, CDR1 is LNHNV, CDR2 YYDKDF (reference sequence). CDR3 loop: CATSRDRGEAFF. CDR3 coding DNA: TGTGCCACCAGCAGAGATCGGGGCGAAGCTTTCTTT.

At least ten counts were recorded for this clonotype. The CDR3 spells CASSAQRYNTGELFF. CDR3 coding DNA: TGTGCCAGCAGCGCGCAGCGGTACAACACCGGGGAGCTGTTTTTT. The chain recombines TRBV7-6 with TRBJ2-2, with D possibly matching TRBD2 (5 bases). The ends were cut back, 5 bases at V and 2 bases at J, with 12 bases in the middle. The CDR3 runs to 15 residues. Per the germline V gene, CDR1 is SGHVS and CDR2 is FNYEAQ.

This chain joins TRBV20-1 and TRBJ2-5; D might be TRBD1 (6 bases). Germline assignment: CDR1 DFQATT and CDR2 SNEGSKA (reference sequence). Trimming cost V 2 bases and J 3 bases, with 13 bases left between them. The CDR3 runs 14 residues. Written as DNA, the CDR3 is TGCAGTGCTAGATCTGGGACACCGAAAGAGACCCAGTACTTC. It encodes CSARSGTPKETQYF.